This TCR beta chain was recovered during a study of post-analysis software for immune sequencing data. Researchers reported that TCR beta cDNA libraries carried unique molecular identifiers. TCRdb reanalysed the PCR reads using MiXCR and keeps one entry per CDR3 protein. The sample includes about 160,000 distinct CDR3 sequences, under 40% of them seen just once. This clonotype was observed a handful of times. With V trimmed by 3 bases and J by 0 bases, 9 bases remained unmatched. Germline V gene lookup returns CDR1 SGHRS and CDR2 YFSETQ. This CDR3 region has 16 residues. The sample was blood, taken after autologous hematopoietic stem cell transplantation. J is TRBJ2-7 and V is TRBV5-1, with 7 bases aligning to TRBD2. This TCR derives from a girl between 10 and 17 years old with multiple sclerosis. CDR3 loop: CASSSHGSGVSYEQYF. The CDR3 region has the DNA TGCGCCAGCAGCTCCCACGGAAGCGGGGTCTCCTACGAGCAGTACTTC.